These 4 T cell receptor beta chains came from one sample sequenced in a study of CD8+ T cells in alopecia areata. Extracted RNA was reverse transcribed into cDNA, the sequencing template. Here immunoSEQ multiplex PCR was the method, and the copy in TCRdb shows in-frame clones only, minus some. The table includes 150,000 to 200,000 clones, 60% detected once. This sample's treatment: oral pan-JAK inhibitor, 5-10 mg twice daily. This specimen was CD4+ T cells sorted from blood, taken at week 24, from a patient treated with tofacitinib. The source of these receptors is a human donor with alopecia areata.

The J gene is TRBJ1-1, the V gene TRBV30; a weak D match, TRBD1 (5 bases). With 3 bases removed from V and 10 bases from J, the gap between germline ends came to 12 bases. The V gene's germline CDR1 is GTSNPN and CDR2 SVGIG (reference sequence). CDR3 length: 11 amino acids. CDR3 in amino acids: CAWRSGRGAFF. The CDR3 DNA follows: TGTGCCTGGAGGTCAGGGCGTGGAGCTTTCTTT.

The CDR3 region is CAWSRDRYGYTF. CDR3 nucleotide sequence: TGTGCCTGGAGCCGGGACCGGTATGGCTACACCTTC. The chain recombines TRBV30 with TRBJ1-2, with D perhaps matching TRBD1 (5 bases). The CDR3 loop spans 12 amino acids. CDR1 and CDR2 (germline): GTSNPN, SVGIG (reference sequence). Trimming took 3 bases from V and 5 from J, leaving 10 bases between them.

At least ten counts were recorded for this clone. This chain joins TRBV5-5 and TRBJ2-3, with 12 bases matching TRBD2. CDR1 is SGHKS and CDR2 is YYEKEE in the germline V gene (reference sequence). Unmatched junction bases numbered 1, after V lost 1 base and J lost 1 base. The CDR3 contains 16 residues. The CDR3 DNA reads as TGTGCCAGCAGCTTGCTAGCGGGGGGGCGCACAGATACGCAGTATTTT. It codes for CASSLLAGGRTDTQYF.

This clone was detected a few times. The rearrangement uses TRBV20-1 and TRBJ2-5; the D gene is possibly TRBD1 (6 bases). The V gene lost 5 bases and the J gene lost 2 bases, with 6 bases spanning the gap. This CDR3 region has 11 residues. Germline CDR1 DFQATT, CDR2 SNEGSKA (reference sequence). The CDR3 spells CSAGTQETQYF. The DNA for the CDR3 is TGCAGTGCTGGGACACAAGAGACCCAGTACTTC.